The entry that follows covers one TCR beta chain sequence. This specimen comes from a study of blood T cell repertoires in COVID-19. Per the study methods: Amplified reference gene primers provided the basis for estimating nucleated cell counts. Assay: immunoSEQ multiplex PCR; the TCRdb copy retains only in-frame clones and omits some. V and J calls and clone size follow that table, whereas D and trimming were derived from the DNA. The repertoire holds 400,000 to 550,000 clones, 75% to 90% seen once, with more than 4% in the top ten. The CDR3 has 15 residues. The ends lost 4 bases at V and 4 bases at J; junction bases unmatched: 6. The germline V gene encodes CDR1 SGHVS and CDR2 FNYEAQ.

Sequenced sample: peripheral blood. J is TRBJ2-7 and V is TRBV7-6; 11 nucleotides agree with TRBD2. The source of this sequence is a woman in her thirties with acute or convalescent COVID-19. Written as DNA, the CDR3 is TGTGCCAGCAGCTCGGTAGCGGGGGGGGATTACGAGCAGTACTTC. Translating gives CASSSVAGGDYEQYF.